This T cell receptor beta chain derives from a study of glioma-infiltrating T cells. Using RNA template, CDR3s of TCR alpha and beta were amplified with iRepertoire arm-PCR. TCRdb re-called the multiplex PCR reads with MiXCR, one entry per CDR3 protein. The table shows around 130,000 distinct CDR3 sequences, with 24% occurring only once. In this sample, this clonotype turned up a few times. There are 17 residues in the CDR3. J lost 6 bases, V lost 5 bases, and 8 bases had no gene match. Germline CDR1 is MNHNS and CDR2 is SASEGT. V and J are TRBV6-1 and TRBJ2-2; TRBD2 matches at 14 bases. The TCR sequence derives from a human donor with low-grade glioma or glioblastoma, undergoing nonglioma brain surgery, or in good health (not recorded which). Sequences were obtained from glioma tissue, nonneoplastic brain tissue, or PBMCs (not recorded which). In DNA form, the CDR3 reads TGTGCCAGCAGTCCCCGACTAGCGGGGGGGCGGGCCGGGGAGCTGTTTTTT. Translating gives CASSPRLAGGRAGELFF.